Below, 18 T cell receptor beta chains from the same sample are listed, as sequenced in a study of identical twins. TCRdb re-analysed the 5' RACE reads in MiXCR, keeping a single row per CDR3 protein. Here the sample spans around 240,000 distinct CDR3 sequences, about 7% being singletons. This sample also belongs to another study, concerning yellow fever vaccine responses in identical twins.

The sample comprised memory (CD45RO+) T cells sorted from blood. Receptors were obtained from a woman aged 18-29 years in good health.

This clonotype was found a few times. The V and J genes are TRBV20-1 and TRBJ2-1; D possibly matches TRBD1 or TRBD2 (5 bases each). Germline CDR1 DFQATT, CDR2 SNEGSKA (reference sequence). V shed 5 bases and J shed 6 bases, with 20 bases lying between them. The length of the CDR3 is 15 residues. CDR3 sequence reads: CSAGALLGRGNEQFF. The CDR3 DNA reads TGCAGTGCTGGCGCGTTACTAGGAAGGGGCAATGAGCAGTTCTTC.

Only a few counts were recorded for this clonotype. The chain uses TRBV3-1 and TRBJ2-1; D uncertain. This CDR3 contains 12 residues. From germline, CDR1 is LGHDT and CDR2 YNNKEL (reference sequence). V was pared by 5 bases and J by 7 bases, with 9 bases between. CDR3 residues: CASSGVGNEQFF. The CDR3 DNA reads as TGTGCCAGCAGCGGCGTGGGTAATGAGCAGTTCTTC.

This clonotype came up many times. V usage is TRBV5-6 and J usage is TRBJ2-7; the match to TRBD1 covers 9 bases. CDR3 length equals 13 residues. Germline loops: CDR1 SGHDT, CDR2 YYEEEE. The J segment lost 5 bases and the V segment lost 3 bases, leaving 3 bases of the junction unmatched. In nucleotides, the CDR3 is TGTGCCAGCAGCTATACAGGGGGCGACGAGCAGTACGTC. This gives the protein CASSYTGGDEQYV.

In this sample, this clonotype turned up many times. V is TRBV6-1 and J is TRBJ1-2, with unresolved D. The CDR3 runs 15 residues. Trimming removed 5 bases at V and 4 bases at J, with 17 bases between. In germline, CDR1 is MNHNS, CDR2 SASEGT. In DNA form, the CDR3 reads TGTGCCAGCAGTCTCCCACGGAGTTCCCCCTATGGCTACACCTTC. Translation: CASSLPRSSPYGYTF.

This clonotype was observed once. The chain couples TRBV6-2 or TRBV6-3 to TRBJ2-7; 8 bases are a match to TRBD1. The junction had 13 bases not matched to a gene; V was cut back by 5 bases and J by 10 bases. Per germline, CDR1 MNHEY and CDR2 SVGEGT. CDR3 size: 14 residues. The CDR3 protein is CASSTPDRAPSQYF. CDR3 nucleotides: TGTGCCAGCAGTACCCCGGACAGGGCTCCCTCTCAGTACTTC.

This chain joins TRBV6-1 and TRBJ2-2; possible D gene TRBD2, 5 bases. CDR1 is MNHNS and CDR2 is SASEGT in the germline V gene. The CDR3 spans 15 residues. The V and J ends lost 1 base and 5 bases respectively, with 11 bases between them. CDR3 DNA: TGTGCCAGCAGTGAAGGTCTAGCCGAAACCGGGGAGCTGTTTTTT. Its translation is CASSEGLAETGELFF.

This clonotype was seen a handful of times. The chain joins TRBV3-1 to TRBJ2-1; D possibly corresponds to TRBD2 (6 bases). Germline values: CDR1 LGHDT, CDR2 YNNKEL (reference sequence). V was cut by 1 base and J by 2 bases, with 18 bases left in between. The CDR3 is 18 residues long. The chain's CDR3 is CASSQGYAGLAPYNEQFF. CDR3 sequence (DNA): TGTGCCAGCAGCCAAGGGTACGCGGGCCTAGCGCCCTACAATGAGCAGTTCTTC.

Ten or more counts support this clonotype. The chain has TRBV12-3 or TRBV12-4 and TRBJ1-4, with D hard to call. The CDR3 consists of 14 residues. The V end was cut by 6 bases, the J end by 7 bases, with 15 bases between. The CDR3 DNA is TGTGCCAGCAGGAAAAGCGGGATTCCTGAAAAACTGTTTTTT. It yields the protein CASRKSGIPEKLFF.

About this clonotype itself: This may be a read error, as it is one base from a much larger clone. V and J are TRBV5-1 and TRBJ2-2, with D tentatively TRBD2 (5 bases). The CDR3 loop spans 12 amino acids. CDR1 and CDR2 from the germline V gene are SGHRS and YFSETQ. The CDR3: CASMENTGEPFF. The CDR3 bases are TGCGCCAGCATGGAGAACACCGGGGAGCCGTTTTTT. Supplemented by reference TRBV5-1 and TRBJ2-2, the full variable domain reads KAGVTQTPRYLIKTRGQQVTLSCSPISGHRSVSWYQQTPGQGLQFLFEYFSETQRNKGNFPGRFSGRQFSNSRSEMNVSTLELGDSALYLCASMENTGEPFFGEGSRLTVL.

This chain joins TRBV20-1 and TRBJ2-5; 8 nucleotides match TRBD2. From germline, CDR1 is DFQATT and CDR2 SNEGSKA (reference sequence). The CDR3 runs to 15 residues. V gave up 2 bases and J gave up 2 bases; unmatched junction bases: 7. The DNA for the CDR3 is TGCAGTGCTAGAAGGGAGCGGGGGTCGCAAGAGACCCAGTACTTC. The encoded protein is CSARRERGSQETQYF.

A few counts support this clonotype. The chain joins TRBV7-2 to TRBJ1-4; D remains ambiguous. Trimming shortened V by 7 bases and J by 6 bases, and 12 bases separated the two germline ends. This CDR3 has 13 amino acids. Germline CDR1 is SGHTA and CDR2 is FQGNSA. The CDR3 sequence: CASTRGRDEKLFF. Written as DNA, the CDR3 is TGTGCCAGCACCCGAGGGAGGGATGAAAAACTGTTTTTT.

This chain connects TRBV25-1 to TRBJ2-5; 7 bases are a match to TRBD2. The J segment lost 2 bases and the V segment lost 6 bases, leaving 9 bases of the junction unmatched. Germline V lookup: CDR1 MGHDK, CDR2 SYGVNS. The CDR3 is 15 amino acids. DNA for the CDR3: TGTGCCAGCAGCAGTACGAGCGGGATTCAAGAGACCCAGTACTTC. Its translation is CASSSTSGIQETQYF. Together with reference TRBV25-1 and TRBJ2-5, the CDR3 gives the full variable domain: EADIYQTPRYLVIGTGKKITLECSQTMGHDKMYWYQQDPGMELHLIHYSYGVNSTEKGDLSSESTVSRIRTEHFPLTLESARPSHTSQYLCASSSTSGIQETQYFGPGTRLLVL.

The rearrangement links TRBV7-8 to TRBJ2-7; 7 positions agree with TRBD1. This CDR3 contains 14 residues. Trimming cost V 5 bases and J 7 bases; bases outside gene matches: 11. Germline assignment: CDR1 SGHVS and CDR2 FQNEAQ. This CDR3 reads CASSPQTGPWEQYV. As DNA, the CDR3 is TGTGCCAGCAGCCCTCAGACAGGGCCTTGGGAGCAGTACGTC.

This clonotype has just a few counts. This rearrangement joins TRBV3-1 to TRBJ2-2; 12 nucleotides line up with TRBD2. Germline lookup yields CDR1 LGHDT and CDR2 YNNKEL (reference sequence). This CDR3 has 16 amino acids. V was pared by 4 bases and J by 5 bases, with 5 bases of the junction left unmatched. The CDR3 nucleotides are TGTGCCAGCAGCCTACTAGCGGGGGGTGAGACCGGGGAGCTGTTTTTT. Translation gives CASSLLAGGETGELFF.

This chain uses TRBV2 with TRBJ1-5; 9 bases map to TRBD1. The CDR3 has 15 amino acids. Germline V gene lookup returns CDR1 SNHLY and CDR2 FYNNEI. With 2 bases clipped from V and 6 bases from J, the junction kept 5 bases outside the gene matches. The CDR3 sequence: CASSEFRQGVQPQHF. CDR3 nucleotide sequence: TGTGCCAGCAGTGAATTCCGACAGGGGGTTCAGCCCCAGCATTTT.

This clonotype was detected many times. The chain uses TRBV5-1 and TRBJ2-2; D not resolved. The CDR3 length is 13 residues. V was trimmed by 3 bases and J by 9 bases, leaving 12 bases between them. In germline, CDR1 is SGHRS, CDR2 YFSETQ. The CDR3 sequence: CASSYSDSWELFF. In DNA, the CDR3 is TGCGCCAGCAGCTATTCCGACTCCTGGGAGCTGTTTTTT.

This clonotype was picked up many times. This chain links TRBV5-1 with TRBJ2-2; D is possibly TRBD2 (6 bases). Between the trimmed V and J ends, which lost 4 bases and 4 bases, there was a span of 17 bases. The CDR3 is 16 residues long. CDR1 is SGHRS and CDR2 is YFSETQ in the germline V gene. CDR3 region: CASSATTSMGTGELFF. The CDR3 DNA sequence: TGCGCCAGCAGCGCCACCACTAGCATGGGCACCGGGGAGCTGTTTTTT. Full variable domain (outside the CDR3, taken from reference TRBV5-1 and TRBJ2-2): KAGVTQTPRYLIKTRGQQVTLSCSPISGHRSVSWYQQTPGQGLQFLFEYFSETQRNKGNFPGRFSGRQFSNSRSEMNVSTLELGDSALYLCASSATTSMGTGELFFGEGSRLTVL.

This clonotype has a count of ten or more. The rearrangement links TRBV4-1 to TRBJ1-5, with TRBD1 matching over 7 bases. V gave up 0 bases and J gave up 7 bases; unmatched junction bases: 9. The CDR3 is made up of 16 amino acids. The germline gives CDR1 MGHRA, CDR2 YSYEKL. CDR3 protein: CASSQDRRGLGQPQHF. The CDR3 region has the DNA TGCGCCAGCAGCCAAGATCGGAGGGGGCTAGGACAGCCCCAGCATTTT.